This is a list of T cell receptor beta chains from one sample in a study of identical twins. TCRdb itself ran the 5' RACE reads through MiXCR, one entry per CDR3 protein. The repertoire holds about 240,000 distinct CDR3 sequences, with more than 9.5% as singletons. These data were also reused for a study on yellow fever vaccine responses in identical twins.

The specimen sequenced was memory (CD45RO+) T cells sorted from blood. The source of these receptors is a woman between 18 and 30 years old in good health. The CDR3 runs from the conserved cysteine through the conserved F or W. The order of the fields is J gene, clone size, V gene, D gene, CDR3 protein, CDR3 DNA. A D gene is named only where the DNA matches it firmly. For some rows the clone size is stated as once, few or many, or as a class when expanded; others skip it.

J: TRBJ2-1; size: few; V: TRBV5-6; D: -; CDR3: CASSGGTNNEQFF; DNA: TGTGCCAGCAGCGGTGGGACCAACAATGAGCAGTTCTTC
J: TRBJ1-5; size: many; V: TRBV10-3; D: -; CDR3: CAISARQENQPQHF; DNA: TGTGCCATCAGTGCAAGACAGGAAAATCAGCCCCAGCATTTT
J: TRBJ2-7; size: few; V: TRBV6-5; D: -; CDR3: CASSYSDSPEGIYF; DNA: TGTGCCAGCAGTTACTCCGACAGTCCCGAGGGAATATACTTC
J: TRBJ2-1; size: -; V: TRBV5-1; D: -; CDR3: CASSLIPGNEQFF; DNA: TGCGCCAGCAGCTTGATTCCAGGCAATGAGCAGTTCTTC
J: TRBJ2-3; size: few; V: TRBV28; D: -; CDR3: CASSLRPPALTDTQYF; DNA: TGTGCCAGCAGTTTGAGGCCCCCGGCCCTCACAGATACGCAGTATTTT
J: TRBJ2-7; size: -; V: TRBV10-3; D: TRBD1; CDR3: CAIRTSGQVIEQYF; DNA: TGTGCCATCAGGACTTCGGGACAGGTGATAGAGCAGTACTTC
J: TRBJ2-1; size: -; V: TRBV6-1; D: TRBD1; CDR3: CASSEDPYRDRGYNEQFF; DNA: TGTGCCAGCAGTGAAGACCCTTACCGGGACAGGGGGTACAATGAGCAGTTCTTC
J: TRBJ1-1; size: few; V: TRBV2; D: -; CDR3: CASRLSGQNTEAFF; DNA: TGTGCCAGCAGACTGTCGGGCCAGAACACTGAAGCTTTCTTT
J: TRBJ1-1; size: few; V: TRBV3-1; D: -; CDR3: CASSLTSGNTEAFF; DNA: TGTGCCAGCAGCCTAACTTCAGGGAACACTGAAGCTTTCTTT
J: TRBJ1-5; size: few; V: TRBV5-1; D: TRBD1; CDR3: CASSLDGQGNQPQRF; DNA: TGCGCCAGCAGCCTTGACGGACAGGGGAATCAGCCCCAGCGTTTT
J: TRBJ2-3; size: few; V: TRBV6-2/TRBV6-3; D: TRBD2; CDR3: CASSYHRTSGTDTQYF; DNA: TGTGCCAGCAGTTACCACCGGACTAGCGGCACAGATACGCAGTATTTT
J: TRBJ2-3; size: many; V: TRBV6-4; D: TRBD1; CDR3: CASSDGTGGTDTQYF; DNA: TGTGCCAGCAGTGACGGGACAGGGGGCACAGATACGCAGTATTTT
J: TRBJ2-1; size: few; V: TRBV11-2; D: -; CDR3: CASSLLQGLPYNEQFF; DNA: TGTGCCAGCAGCTTATTGCAGGGCCTCCCCTACAATGAGCAGTTCTTC
J: TRBJ2-7; size: few; V: TRBV7-2; D: -; CDR3: CASSLEGSSLYRQYF; DNA: TGTGCCAGCAGCTTAGAGGGCAGTTCTTTATACAGGCAGTACTTC
J: TRBJ2-1; size: few; V: TRBV20-1; D: TRBD2; CDR3: CSTLLARTYNEQFF; DNA: TGCAGTACCTTACTAGCGAGGACCTACAATGAGCAGTTCTTC
J: TRBJ2-3; size: -; V: TRBV7-6; D: TRBD2; CDR3: CASSLGAAGGPDTQYF; DNA: TGTGCCAGCAGCTTAGGAGCAGCGGGAGGACCAGATACGCAGTATTTT
J: TRBJ1-2; size: many; V: TRBV4-2; D: -; CDR3: CASSQDSRGGVGGYTF; DNA: TGTGCCAGCAGCCAAGATTCGCGGGGAGGGGTTGGTGGCTACACCTTC
J: TRBJ1-2; size: few; V: TRBV9; D: -; CDR3: CASSAGRSNGYTF; DNA: TGTGCCAGCAGCGCGGGCAGGTCAAATGGCTACACCTTC